Below, 22 T cell receptor beta chains from the same sample are listed, as sequenced in a study of CD8 T cells in Susac syndrome. A quantity of roughly 0.5 to 1 ug RNA underwent reverse transcription using random hexamers. TCRdb reprocessed the immunoSEQ multiplex PCR reads via MiXCR and lists one record per CDR3 protein. Of 200,000 or so distinct CDR3 sequences listed, roughly 95% were seen once; the top ten hold about 0.096%. Sequencing input: CD4+ T cells from PBMCs. Receptors were obtained from a human donor with multiple sclerosis.

The chain links TRBV6-6 to TRBJ2-1, with TRBD2 as a possible D gene (5 bases). Germline CDR1 MNHNY, CDR2 SVGAGI (reference sequence). V was pared by 0 bases and J by 7 bases, with 7 bases between. This CDR3 comprises 13 residues. The chain's CDR3 is CASSYSRENEQFF. The CDR3 DNA follows: TGTGCCAGCAGTTACTCCCGGGAAAATGAGCAGTTCTTC.

This clonotype was detected only once. This chain connects TRBV29-1 to TRBJ1-2; D remains ambiguous. V was shortened by 0 bases and J by 4 bases, with 6 bases between the two germline ends. This CDR3 has 12 residues. Germline lookup yields CDR1 SQVTM and CDR2 ANQGSEA. The DNA of the CDR3 is TGCAGCGTTGAAGATAGAGTCTATGGCTACACCTTC. As protein: CSVEDRVYGYTF.

V is TRBV5-1 and J is TRBJ2-7, with TRBD1 matching over 7 bases. The J segment lost 2 bases and the V segment lost 6 bases, leaving 8 bases of the junction unmatched. Germline CDR1 is SGHRS and CDR2 is YFSETQ. This CDR3 is built from 14 residues. The CDR3 DNA reads as TGCGCCAGCACCGCACAGGGGTCCCCCTACGAGCAGTACTTC. Its translation is CASTAQGSPYEQYF.

This chain links TRBV20-1 with TRBJ2-1; 15 bases align to TRBD2. The CDR3 is 15 residues long. Trimming cost V 5 bases and J 7 bases; bases outside gene matches: 6. Germline CDR1 DFQATT, CDR2 SNEGSKA (reference sequence). CDR3 DNA: TGCAGTGCTGGAAGGACTAGCGGGGGGGCGAATGAGCAGTTCTTC. This encodes CSAGRTSGGANEQFF.

The chain uses TRBV9 and TRBJ1-5; D is undetermined. The CDR3 runs to 15 residues. V lost 3 bases to trimming and J lost 4 bases, with 14 bases between them. Germline CDR1 reads SGDLS; CDR2 reads YYNGEE. The CDR3 reads CASSEDLRSNQPQHF. The CDR3 nucleotides are TGTGCCAGCAGCGAGGATCTGAGGTCGAATCAGCCCCAGCATTTT.

The chain recombines TRBV20-1 with TRBJ2-7, with 13 nucleotides matching TRBD2. This CDR3 contains 16 residues. With V trimmed by 1 base and J by 2 bases, 5 bases remained unmatched. CDR1 and CDR2 (germline): DFQATT, SNEGSKA (reference sequence). The CDR3 DNA is TGCAGTGCTAGAGTCCCCGGGACTAGCGGGGCCTACGAGCAGTACTTC. Its translation: CSARVPGTSGAYEQYF.

This chain links TRBV20-1 with TRBJ2-1, with 9 nucleotides matching TRBD2. Trimming cost V 0 bases and J 9 bases; bases outside gene matches: 6. This CDR3 has 14 amino acids. CDR1 is DFQATT and CDR2 is SNEGSKA in the germline V gene (reference sequence). The CDR3 spells CSARDAGGPGEQFF. In nucleotides, the CDR3 is TGCAGTGCTAGAGACGCGGGAGGGCCTGGTGAGCAGTTCTTC.

The rearrangement uses TRBV29-1 and TRBJ2-2; 7 bases are a match to TRBD1. V shed 5 bases, J shed 5 bases, and the junction held 5 bases outside the gene matches. CDR1 SQVTM and CDR2 ANQGSEA come from the germline V gene. This CDR3 region has 13 residues. The CDR3 DNA follows: TGCAGCGTTCGACAGGGTCTAACCGGGGAGCTGTTTTTT. Protein product: CSVRQGLTGELFF.

The DNA of the CDR3 is TGCAGCGTGGCGCAGGGTTCGCAAGAGACCCAGTACTTC. It specifies CSVAQGSQETQYF. This chain links TRBV29-1 with TRBJ2-5; D may be TRBD1 (5 bases). V was pared by 6 bases and J by 2 bases, with 13 bases between. This CDR3 has 13 amino acids. Germline V gene lookup returns CDR1 SQVTM and CDR2 ANQGSEA. The variable domain in full, completed from reference TRBV29-1 and TRBJ2-5, reads SAVISQKPSRDICQRGTSLTIQCQVDSQVTMMFWYRQQPGQSLTLIATANQGSEATYESGFVIDKFPISRPNLTFSTLTVSNMSPEDSSIYLCSVAQGSQETQYFGPGTRLLVL.

This chain links TRBV6-2 or TRBV6-3 with TRBJ2-1; D is perhaps TRBD1 (6 bases). The CDR3 loop spans 12 amino acids. V lost 4 bases and J 12 bases, leaving 13 bases between the germline ends. Germline CDR1 reads MNHEY; CDR2 reads SVGEGT. The CDR3 region has the DNA TGTGCCAGCAGTTCGAACAGGGTTAGGCAGTTCTTC. Translating gives CASSSNRVRQFF.

As for this clonotype: The junction departs from germline at one end; a sequencing error may be responsible. This sequence joins TRBV20-1 and TRBJ2-6, with D perhaps assigned TRBD1 or TRBD2 (5 bases each). The CDR3 contains 15 residues. The V gene's germline CDR1 is DFQATT and CDR2 SNEGSKA (reference sequence). The CDR3 sequence is CSAKPRGAGANVLTF. CDR3 sequence (DNA): TGCAGTGCTAAACCCCGGGGAGCCGGGGCCAACGTCCTGACTTTT.

As DNA, the CDR3 is TGTGCCAGCAGCAACAGCGCGAGGACCGTCCAAGAGACCCAGTACTTC. Its protein is CASSNSARTVQETQYF. The chain employs TRBV11-3 and TRBJ2-5; D call uncertain. Trimming removed 5 bases at V and 1 base at J, with 17 bases between. The germline V gene has CDR1 SGHNT and CDR2 YENEEA. The CDR3 totals 16 residues.

V usage is TRBV4-1 and J usage is TRBJ2-2; 8 nucleotides align to TRBD1. Per the germline V gene, CDR1 is MGHRA and CDR2 is YSYEKL. Losses at the gene ends were 5 bases for V and 6 bases for J; bases not matched to a gene: 8. This CDR3 is built from 15 residues. DNA of the CDR3: TGCGCCAGCAGCGAATGGACAGGGTTCTCCGGGGAGCTGTTTTTT. Encoded protein: CASSEWTGFSGELFF.

The gene calls are TRBV3-1 and TRBJ2-7, with D possibly TRBD1 on 5 matching bases. This CDR3 region has 15 residues. V was cut by 0 bases and J by 2 bases, with 11 bases left in between. Germline V gene sequence: CDR1 LGHDT, CDR2 YNNKEL (reference sequence). The CDR3 spells CASSQDSGRPYEQYF. The CDR3 bases are TGTGCCAGCAGCCAAGATTCAGGGCGCCCCTACGAGCAGTACTTC.

This rearrangement joins TRBV30 to TRBJ2-7; perhaps TRBD1 as D (6 bases). This CDR3 comprises 12 residues. The germline CDR1 and CDR2 sequences are GTSNPN and SVGIG (reference sequence). The V end was cut by 8 bases, the J end by 6 bases, with 17 bases between. This CDR3 reads CATRKGRGEQYF. The CDR3 DNA reads as TGTGCCACAAGAAAAGGCAGGGGCGAGCAGTACTTC. Drawing the rest from reference TRBV30 and TRBJ2-7, the complete variable domain is SQTIHQWPATLVQPVGSPLSLECTVEGTSNPNLYWYRQAAGRGLQLLFYSVGIGQISSEVPQNLSASRPQDRQFILSSKKLLLSDSGFYLCATRKGRGEQYFGPGTRLTVT.

The rearrangement uses TRBV5-1 and TRBJ1-2; D perhaps matches TRBD1 (5 bases). Germline V gene sequence: CDR1 SGHRS, CDR2 YFSETQ. The CDR3 runs 11 residues. V was pared by 4 bases and J by 6 bases, with 7 bases between. This CDR3 reads CASSTGDGYTF. The CDR3 region has the DNA TGCGCCAGCAGCACAGGTGATGGCTACACCTTC.

The chain combines TRBV20-1 with TRBJ2-7, with a weak D call TRBD2 (5 bases). CDR3 length: 12 amino acids. CDR1 and CDR2 from the germline V gene are DFQATT and SNEGSKA (reference sequence). V lost 3 bases and J 3 bases, leaving 9 bases between the germline ends. The DNA for the CDR3 is TGCAGTGCTAGGCGAGGAGGCTACGAGCAGTACTTC. Protein sequence: CSARRGGYEQYF.

The chain recombines TRBV9 with TRBJ2-7; 7 nucleotides agree with TRBD1. The V and J ends lost 0 bases and 5 bases, in that order; junction bases with no gene match: 8. This CDR3 comprises 15 residues. Germline V gives CDR1 SGDLS, CDR2 YYNGEE. Here the CDR3 reads CASSVEIGGLHEQYF. The CDR3 DNA sequence: TGTGCCAGCAGCGTAGAGATAGGGGGCCTCCACGAGCAGTACTTC.

V usage is TRBV10-3 and J usage is TRBJ2-3, with 9 bases matching TRBD2. Germline CDR1 is ENHRY and CDR2 is SYGVKD. V shed 2 bases, J shed 1 base, and the junction held 1 base outside the gene matches. The CDR3 contains 15 residues. CDR3 in amino acids: CAISEQREGTDTQYF. The CDR3 DNA reads as TGTGCCATCAGTGAGCAGCGGGAGGGCACAGATACGCAGTATTTT.

The chain links TRBV29-1 to TRBJ2-5, with D perhaps matching TRBD1 or TRBD2 (5 bases each). V gave up 6 bases and J gave up 7 bases, with 15 bases separating them. CDR1 is SQVTM and CDR2 is ANQGSEA in the germline V gene. CDR3 length equals 12 residues. CDR3 sequence (DNA): TGCAGCGTACGGGACCTAACCGGGACCCAGTACTTC. Protein product: CSVRDLTGTQYF.

This clonotype was recorded only once. V and J are TRBV30 and TRBJ2-1, with D uncertain. Trimming cost V 2 bases and J 6 bases, with 11 bases left between them. Germline CDR1 and CDR2: GTSNPN and SVGIG (reference sequence). This CDR3 is 13 amino acids long. This chain's CDR3 is CAWSPGPSNEQFF. The CDR3 DNA reads as TGTGCCTGGAGTCCGGGTCCCTCCAATGAGCAGTTCTTC.

This sequence joins TRBV12-3 or TRBV12-4 and TRBJ1-1, with D hard to call. The germline V and J ends were trimmed by 3 bases and 5 bases, with 7 bases remaining between them. The CDR3 runs 12 residues. This CDR3 is CASSLEQTEAFF. CDR3 bases: TGTGCCAGCAGTTTGGAGCAGACTGAAGCTTTCTTT.